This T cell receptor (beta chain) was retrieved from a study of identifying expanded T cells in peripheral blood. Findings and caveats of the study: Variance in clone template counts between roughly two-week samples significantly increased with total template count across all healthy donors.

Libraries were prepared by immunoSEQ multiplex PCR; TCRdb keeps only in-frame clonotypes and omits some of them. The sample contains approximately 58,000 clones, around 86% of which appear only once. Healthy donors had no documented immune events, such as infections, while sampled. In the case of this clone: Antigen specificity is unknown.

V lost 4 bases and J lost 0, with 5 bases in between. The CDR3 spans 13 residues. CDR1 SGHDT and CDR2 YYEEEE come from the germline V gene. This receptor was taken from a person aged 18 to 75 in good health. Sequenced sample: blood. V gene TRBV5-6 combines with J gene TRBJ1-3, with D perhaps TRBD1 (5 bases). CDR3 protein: CASSTGSGNTIYF. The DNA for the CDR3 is TGTGCCAGCAGCACAGGCTCTGGAAACACCATATATTTT.